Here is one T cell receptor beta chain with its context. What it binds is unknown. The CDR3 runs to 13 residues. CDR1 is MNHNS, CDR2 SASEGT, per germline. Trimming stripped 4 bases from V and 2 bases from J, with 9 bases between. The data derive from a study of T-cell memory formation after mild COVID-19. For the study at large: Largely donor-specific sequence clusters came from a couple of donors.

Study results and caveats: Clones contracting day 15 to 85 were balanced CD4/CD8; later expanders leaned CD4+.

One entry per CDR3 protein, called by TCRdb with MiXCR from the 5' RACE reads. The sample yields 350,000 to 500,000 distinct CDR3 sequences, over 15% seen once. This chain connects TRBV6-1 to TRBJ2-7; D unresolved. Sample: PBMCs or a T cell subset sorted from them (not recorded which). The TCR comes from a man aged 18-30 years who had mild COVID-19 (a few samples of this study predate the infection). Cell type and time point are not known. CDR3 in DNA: TGTGCCAGCAGTGGACCGGACGCCTACGAGCAGTACGTC. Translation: CASSGPDAYEQYV.